Detailed here is one TCR beta chain. This entry belongs to a study of blood T cell repertoires in COVID-19. Study-wide background: Donors in the United States, Italy and Spain gave samples during acute or convalescent COVID-19. T cells, B-cell-depleted T cells, or PBMCs supplied cDNA or gDNA.

The ends were cut back, 0 bases at V and 5 bases at J, with 9 bases in the middle. Germline CDR1 and CDR2: SGHNT and YYREEE (reference sequence). The CDR3 consists of 14 residues. In the original workflow: Cell counts per sample came from amplifying reference gene primers. Sequenced by immunoSEQ multiplex PCR; TCRdb stores in-frame clones only, minus some. The DNA was the basis for D and trimming; V, J and clone size are from that table. Found here are approximately 150,000 clones, approximately 86% of them singletons; the top ten hold 0.9% to 0.95%. This clonotype originated in a woman between 50 and 59 years old with acute or convalescent COVID-19. This chain uses TRBV5-4 with TRBJ1-5; D is ambiguous. Specimen: peripheral blood. The CDR3 here is CASSLAPGDQPQHF. The CDR3 DNA reads TGTGCCAGCAGCTTGGCCCCCGGGGATCAGCCCCAGCATTTT.